This T cell receptor beta chain was found in a study of shared clonotypes between healthy human individuals. Regarding the study as a whole: Having only a few donors restricted how much genetic and exposure-history diversity was captured.

Some clones are missing from TCRdb's copy, which holds only in-frame ones; the method was immunoSEQ multiplex PCR. Among approximately 740,000 clones, 85% to 95% were seen once, and the ten largest hold 24%. Positive CCR7 selection of CD45RO-negative cells yielded the naive CD8 cells, and terminally differentiated effector memory CD45RA+ cells were excluded. The germline V and J ends were trimmed by 2 bases and 4 bases, with 1 base remaining between them. Germline CDR1 KGHSH, CDR2 LQKENI. The CDR3 consists of 11 residues. This clone occurred a few times. As yet, its antigen is unknown. This CDR3 is also generated by other DNA sequences in the sample.

This TCR was recovered from a man aged 25 to 40 in good health. This chain joins TRBV18 and TRBJ2-3; D not certain. The sample comprised naive CD8+ T cells sorted from blood. This chain's CDR3 is CASSPSDTQYF. The DNA of the CDR3 is TGTGCCAGCTCACCATCAGATACGCAGTATTTT.